The TCR beta chain under discussion was sequenced for a study of T cell repertoires in cytomegalovirus infection. Study-level information: Recently identified HLA-C-restricted and well-studied HLA-B-restricted CMV epitopes were used. Broader study findings: Summed frequency of shared TCR beta families picked out CMV carriers who also had the relevant HLA.

A word on this clonotype: What it binds is not known.

CDR1 is MNHEY, CDR2 SVGEGT, per germline. There are 15 residues in the CDR3. Trimming took 4 bases from V and 4 from J, leaving 15 bases between them. TCRdb processed the reads anew with MiXCR; each CDR3 protein has one entry. The sample lists 900,000 to 950,000 distinct CDR3 sequences, more than 25% occurring once. This chain uses TRBV6-2 or TRBV6-3 with TRBJ2-3; D ambiguous. This clonotype was obtained from a human donor in good health (CMV status not recorded). Some clones in this sample may be carry-over from other donors' samples. The sample here was cultured CD8+ T cells from PBMCs, taken from culture after CMV antigen stimulation. The CDR3 protein is CASSLQLESPDTQYF. The DNA of the CDR3 is TGTGCCAGCAGTTTACAACTGGAGAGTCCAGATACGCAGTATTTT.